This TCR beta chain was profiled in a study of beta chain features in type 1 diabetes. Overall study results and limits: A moderate, significant TCRB CDR3 shortening appeared in type 1 diabetes across four CD4+ subsets. Although PCR might favor shorter templates, it would do so equally in patients and controls. Whether HLA type influences TCRB rearrangement remained unresolved here.

In the case of this clone: The antigen is undetermined. In the same sample, other DNA sequences code for this CDR3.

Reverse transcription of all isolated RNA meant that expressed TCRB transcripts were sequenced. Some clones are missing from TCRdb's copy, which holds only in-frame ones; the method was immunoSEQ multiplex PCR. The sample includes a few hundred thousand clones, over 12% of them seen just once. This CDR3 region has 13 residues. Germline values: CDR1 GTSNPN, CDR2 SVGIG (reference sequence). J gave up 8 bases and V 0 bases, and 2 bases lay outside the gene matches. The sequencing input was naive CD4+ T cells from blood. The TCR was taken from a man between 18 and 29 years old with type 1 diabetes. The J gene is TRBJ2-2, the V gene TRBV30, with 8 bases identical to TRBD2. CDR3 nucleotides: TGTGCCTGGAGTGTAACTAGCGGAGGGGAGCTGTTTTTT. Encoded protein: CAWSVTSGGELFF. Combining the CDR3 with reference TRBV30 and TRBJ2-2 gives the whole variable domain SQTIHQWPATLVQPVGSPLSLECTVEGTSNPNLYWYRQAAGRGLQLLFYSVGIGQISSEVPQNLSASRPQDRQFILSSKKLLLSDSGFYLCAWSVTSGGELFFGEGSRLTVL.